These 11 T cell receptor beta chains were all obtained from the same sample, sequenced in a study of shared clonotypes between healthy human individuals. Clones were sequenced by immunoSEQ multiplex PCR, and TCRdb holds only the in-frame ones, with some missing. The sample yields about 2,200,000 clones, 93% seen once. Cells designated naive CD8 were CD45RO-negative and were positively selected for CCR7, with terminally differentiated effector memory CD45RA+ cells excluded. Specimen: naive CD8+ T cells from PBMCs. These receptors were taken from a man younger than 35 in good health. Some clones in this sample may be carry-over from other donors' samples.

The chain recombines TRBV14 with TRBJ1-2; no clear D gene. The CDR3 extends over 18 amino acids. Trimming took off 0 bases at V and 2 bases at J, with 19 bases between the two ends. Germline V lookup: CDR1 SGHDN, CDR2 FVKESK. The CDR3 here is CASSQDGWKGRRNYGYTF. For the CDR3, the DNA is TGTGCCAGCAGCCAAGATGGATGGAAAGGGCGGAGAAACTATGGCTACACCTTC.

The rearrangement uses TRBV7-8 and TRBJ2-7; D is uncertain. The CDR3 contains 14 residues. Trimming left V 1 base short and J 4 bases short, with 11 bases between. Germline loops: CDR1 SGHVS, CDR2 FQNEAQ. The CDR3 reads CASSLGVGEYEQYF. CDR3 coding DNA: TGTGCCAGCAGCTTAGGCGTCGGCGAATACGAGCAGTACTTC.

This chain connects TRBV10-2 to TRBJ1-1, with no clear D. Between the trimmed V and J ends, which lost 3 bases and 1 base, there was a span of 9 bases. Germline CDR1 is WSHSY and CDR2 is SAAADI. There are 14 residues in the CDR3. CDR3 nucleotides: TGCGCCAGCAGTGATAGGTTGTCGAACACTGAAGCTTTCTTT. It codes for CASSDRLSNTEAFF.

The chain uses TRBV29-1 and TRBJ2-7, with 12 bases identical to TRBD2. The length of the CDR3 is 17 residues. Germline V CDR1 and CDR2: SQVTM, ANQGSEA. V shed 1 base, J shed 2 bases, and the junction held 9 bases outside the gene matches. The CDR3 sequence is CSVEVPKLAGGTYEQYF. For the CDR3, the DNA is TGCAGCGTTGAAGTCCCAAAACTAGCGGGAGGAACCTACGAGCAGTACTTC.

CDR3 protein: CASSYTEGYEQYF. The CDR3 region has the DNA TGTGCCAGCAGTTATACAGAGGGCTACGAGCAGTACTTC. The rearrangement uses TRBV6-5 and TRBJ2-7; a possible D gene is TRBD2 (5 bases). CDR3 length: 13 residues. The V gene lost 3 bases and the J gene lost 3 bases, with 9 bases spanning the gap. CDR1 MNHEY and CDR2 SVGAGI come from the germline V gene.

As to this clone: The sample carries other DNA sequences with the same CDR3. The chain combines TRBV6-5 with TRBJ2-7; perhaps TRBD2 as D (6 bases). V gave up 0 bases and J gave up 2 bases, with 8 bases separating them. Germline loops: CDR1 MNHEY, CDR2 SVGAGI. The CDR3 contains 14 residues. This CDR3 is CASSYSEGTYEQYF. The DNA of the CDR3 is TGTGCCAGCAGTTACTCGGAGGGTACCTACGAGCAGTACTTC.

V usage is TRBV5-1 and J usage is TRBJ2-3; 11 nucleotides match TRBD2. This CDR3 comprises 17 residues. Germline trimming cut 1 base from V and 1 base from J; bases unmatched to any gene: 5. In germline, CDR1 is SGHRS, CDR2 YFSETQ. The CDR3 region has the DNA TGCGCCAGCAGCTTGAGTACTAGCGGGAGAGGCACAGATACGCAGTATTTT. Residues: CASSLSTSGRGTDTQYF.

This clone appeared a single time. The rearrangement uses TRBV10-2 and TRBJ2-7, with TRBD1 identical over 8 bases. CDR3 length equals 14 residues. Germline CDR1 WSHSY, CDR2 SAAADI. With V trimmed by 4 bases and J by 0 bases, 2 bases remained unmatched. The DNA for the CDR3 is TGCGCCAGCAGTGGGACAGGGCCCTCCTACGAGCAGTACTTC. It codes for CASSGTGPSYEQYF.

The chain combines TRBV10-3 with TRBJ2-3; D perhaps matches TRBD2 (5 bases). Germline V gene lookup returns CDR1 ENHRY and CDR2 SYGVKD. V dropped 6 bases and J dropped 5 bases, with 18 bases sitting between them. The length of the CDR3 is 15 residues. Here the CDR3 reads CAIRESRPGIDTQYF. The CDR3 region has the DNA TGTGCCATCAGGGAGAGTCGGCCGGGAATAGATACGCAGTATTTT.

CDR3 nucleotides: TGTGCCAGCAGCTTCTTTGGGGGTTTCAATGAAAAACTGTTTTTT. This encodes CASSFFGGFNEKLFF. The rearrangement joins TRBV11-2 to TRBJ1-4, with a possible D match to TRBD1 (5 bases). CDR1 and CDR2 from the germline V gene are SGHAT and FQNNGV. Trimming removed 3 bases at V and 5 bases at J, with 13 bases between. This CDR3 spans 15 amino acids.

The CDR3 spells CASSLRPDSYEQYF. For the CDR3, the DNA is TGTGCCAGCAGCTTAAGGCCAGATTCCTACGAGCAGTACTTC. The chain recombines TRBV7-2 with TRBJ2-7; no firm D call. Trimming stripped 2 bases from V and 1 base from J, with 9 bases between. The CDR3 has 14 amino acids. The germline gives CDR1 SGHTA, CDR2 FQGNSA.